These 29 T cell receptor beta chains were all obtained from the same sample, sequenced in a study of post-analysis software for immune sequencing data. Incorporated into the TCR beta cDNA libraries were unique molecular identifiers, which served to reduce PCR and sequencing biases. TCRdb ran MiXCR on the PCR reads and lists one entry per CDR3 protein. The sample holds about 210,000 distinct CDR3 sequences, roughly 30% seen once. Study-level results: Four or five TRBV segments were significantly more frequent in patients than in controls. TRBV5-6, TRBV5-1 and TRBV20-1 were among these segments.

No antigen has been assigned to these receptors. Sequenced input: blood. The receptors shown here come from a girl aged 2-17 years with multiple sclerosis.

This sequence joins TRBV30 and TRBJ1-4; no definite D call. The CDR3 has 13 residues. Germline V lookup: CDR1 GTSNPN, CDR2 SVGIG (reference sequence). Trimming shortened V by 5 bases and J by 10 bases, and 17 bases separated the two germline ends. Here the CDR3 reads CAWGLGRDGKLFF. DNA for the CDR3: TGTGCCTGGGGCCTAGGGCGGGATGGAAAACTGTTTTTT.

This clonotype was recorded a few times. The J gene is TRBJ2-7, the V gene TRBV20-1; 8 bases agree with TRBD2. J was trimmed by 0 bases and V by 6 bases; bases with no gene match: 4. The germline V gene encodes CDR1 DFQATT and CDR2 SNEGSKA (reference sequence). The CDR3 contains 13 residues. The CDR3 here is CSAREGRSYEQYF. The CDR3 nucleotides are TGCAGTGCCCGGGAGGGCCGCTCCTACGAGCAGTACTTC.

This clonotype was detected only a few times. The V gene is TRBV20-1, the J gene TRBJ1-2; D is ambiguous. The V gene's germline CDR1 is DFQATT and CDR2 SNEGSKA (reference sequence). V was cut by 5 bases and J by 4 bases, with 14 bases left in between. The CDR3 covers 13 residues. The CDR3, as DNA: TGCAGTGCTCGGTTCCCTGTCCCCTATGGCTACACCTTC. Residues: CSARFPVPYGYTF.

This clonotype was seen a handful of times. V usage is TRBV5-1 and J usage is TRBJ1-1, with D possibly TRBD1 on 6 matching bases. Trimming took 0 bases from V and 4 from J, leaving 13 bases between them. Looked up from germline, CDR1 is SGHRS and CDR2 is YFSETQ. The CDR3 spans 15 residues. The CDR3 nucleotides read TGCGCCAGCAGCTTGGACAGGGTTGCGGGCACTGAAGCTTTCTTT. It codes for CASSLDRVAGTEAFF.

In its sample, this clonotype was seen a few times. The V and J genes are TRBV28 and TRBJ2-1, with TRBD2 identical over 10 bases. The V and J ends lost 8 bases and 1 base, in that order; junction bases with no gene match: 8. The CDR3 length is 16 residues. Germline V lookup: CDR1 MDHEN, CDR2 SYDVKM. The CDR3 region is CASHGLAGGSYNEQFF. CDR3 nucleotides: TGTGCCAGCCATGGGTTAGCGGGGGGATCCTACAATGAGCAGTTCTTC. The entire variable domain, with the rest obtained from reference TRBV28 and TRBJ2-1, is as follows: DVKVTQSSRYLVKRTGEKVFLECVQDMDHENMFWYRQDPGLGLRLIYFSYDVKMKEKGDIPEGYSVSREKKERFSLILESASTNQTSMYLCASHGLAGGSYNEQFFGPGTRLTVL.

There are many counts of this clonotype. The V gene is TRBV20-1, the J gene TRBJ2-3; D unresolved. V lost 5 bases and J 0 bases, leaving 12 bases between the germline ends. The CDR3 has 14 amino acids. Germline CDR1 and CDR2: DFQATT and SNEGSKA (reference sequence). This chain's CDR3 is CSAQTDGSTDTQYF. The DNA for the CDR3 is TGCAGTGCTCAAACGGACGGGAGCACAGATACGCAGTATTTT.

This clonotype was picked up one time. As DNA, the CDR3 is TGTGCCAGCAGCTTACGAGCCCTAGCCAAAAACATTCAGTACTTC. Its translation is CASSLRALAKNIQYF. The V and J genes are TRBV11-2 and TRBJ2-4; no reliable D call. The ends were cut back, 2 bases at V and 0 bases at J, with 8 bases in the middle. The CDR3 extends over 15 amino acids. The germline V gene encodes CDR1 SGHAT and CDR2 FQNNGV.

This sequence joins TRBV20-1 and TRBJ2-5; perhaps TRBD1 as D (6 bases). V lost 6 bases and J lost 11, with 31 bases in between. Germline values: CDR1 DFQATT, CDR2 SNEGSKA (reference sequence). The length of the CDR3 is 16 residues. CDR3 protein: CSAKTGRRTTYNEQYF. The CDR3 DNA is TGCAGTGCAAAGACAGGACGTCGAACGACCTACAATGAGCAGTACTTC.

Ten or more counts support this clonotype. The chain employs TRBV20-1 and TRBJ2-5, with a weak D call TRBD1 (6 bases). In germline, CDR1 is DFQATT, CDR2 SNEGSKA (reference sequence). The length of the CDR3 is 14 residues. Trimming left V 2 bases short and J 1 base short, with 11 bases between. In nucleotides, the CDR3 is TGCAGTGCTAGACGCAGGGGATTCCAAGAGACCCAGTACTTC. It translates to CSARRRGFQETQYF.

This clonotype was recorded at least ten times. This sequence joins TRBV20-1 and TRBJ2-3; D is undetermined. Germline-derived CDR1 and CDR2 are DFQATT and SNEGSKA (reference sequence). Trimming removed 2 bases at V and 0 bases at J, with 9 bases between. CDR3 length: 14 amino acids. CDR3 coding DNA: TGCAGTGCTAGACTTCGGCCTAGCACAGATACGCAGTATTTT. It yields the protein CSARLRPSTDTQYF.

This clonotype was seen a handful of times. This rearrangement joins TRBV27 to TRBJ2-1, with TRBD2 matching 9 bases. Germline-derived CDR1 and CDR2 are MNHEY and SMNVEV (reference sequence). The CDR3 sequence is 15 residues long. V trimming: 6 bases; J trimming: 4 bases; junction bases outside the gene matches: 7. Here the CDR3 reads CASSLAGRGYNEQFF. The DNA for the CDR3 is TGTGCCAGCAGCCTAGCGGGGAGAGGATACAATGAGCAGTTCTTC.

This chain uses TRBV5-1 with TRBJ1-1; a possible D gene is TRBD1 (5 bases). In germline, CDR1 is SGHRS, CDR2 YFSETQ. V dropped 1 base and J dropped 5 bases, with 9 bases sitting between them. This CDR3 has 13 amino acids. Here the CDR3 DNA reads TGCGCCAGCAGCTTGAGGGGTTGGACTGAAGCTTTCTTT. As protein: CASSLRGWTEAFF.

With regard to this clonotype: This may be a read error: a much more frequent sequence differs by one nucleotide. The genes are TRBV5-1 and TRBJ1-1; possible D gene TRBD1, 5 bases. The CDR3 consists of 15 residues. Per germline, CDR1 SGHRS and CDR2 YFSETQ. V lost 0 bases and J 0 bases, leaving 9 bases between the germline ends. The CDR3 region is CASSLEGQLNTEAFF. In DNA, the CDR3 is TGCGCCAGCAGCTTGGAGGGGCAGTTGAACACTGAAGCTTTCTTT. Full variable domain (remainder filled in from reference TRBV5-1 and TRBJ1-1): KAGVTQTPRYLIKTRGQQVTLSCSPISGHRSVSWYQQTPGQGLQFLFEYFSETQRNKGNFPGRFSGRQFSNSRSEMNVSTLELGDSALYLCASSLEGQLNTEAFFGQGTRLTVV.

With regard to this clonotype: A much larger clone sits a single nucleotide away, making a read error possible. The V and J genes are TRBV7-8 and TRBJ2-1, with D perhaps given as TRBD1 or TRBD2 (7 bases each). The V end lost 4 bases, the J end lost 10 bases, and 23 bases lay between the germline ends. The CDR3 is 16 residues long. Germline V gene sequence: CDR1 SGHVS, CDR2 FQNEAQ. CDR3 loop: CASSSKGGGGTYEQFF. The CDR3 nucleotides are TGTGCCAGCAGCTCGAAGGGAGGGGGCGGGACCTACGAGCAGTTCTTC.

On this clonotype: This may stem from a read error, because a much larger clone lies one nucleotide away. The chain is built from TRBV6-4 and TRBJ2-5; D not certain. Germline CDR1 is MRHNA and CDR2 is SNTAGT. The CDR3 is made up of 13 amino acids. V lost 8 bases and J lost 0, with 10 bases in between. CDR3: CASVGWDQETQYF. CDR3 DNA: TGTGCCAGCGTGGGTTGGGACCAAGAGACCCAGTACTTC.

This clonotype was found many times. The chain combines TRBV20-1 with TRBJ2-3, with 12 bases aligning to TRBD2. CDR1 and CDR2 from the germline V gene are DFQATT and SNEGSKA (reference sequence). This CDR3 has 14 amino acids. CDR3 sequence (DNA): TGCAGCGACCTAGCGGGGGGGCCGGAAGATACGCAGTATTTT. Amino acids: CSDLAGGPEDTQYF.

This clonotype showed up many times. The chain joins TRBV15 to TRBJ1-2; D is unclear. CDR1 is LNHNV and CDR2 is YYDKDF in the germline V gene (reference sequence). Trimming removed 2 bases from V and 0 bases from J, with 7 bases in between. The CDR3 totals 14 residues. The CDR3 DNA reads as TGTGCCACCAGCAGAAGTACAGCTAACTATGGCTACACCTTC. Translated: CATSRSTANYGYTF.

This clonotype was recorded at least ten times. The chain is built from TRBV10-3 and TRBJ2-7; TRBD1 is a possible D gene (8 bases). Trimming removed 9 bases from V and 4 bases from J, with 31 bases in between. CDR1 is ENHRY, CDR2 SYGVKD, per germline. This CDR3 is built from 18 residues. The CDR3 sequence: CAITKGQGGSSGIYEQYF. CDR3 in DNA: TGTGCCATTACTAAAGGACAGGGAGGGAGCAGCGGGATTTACGAGCAGTACTTC.

This clonotype came up a few times. The gene calls are TRBV5-1 and TRBJ2-7; 9 positions agree with TRBD1. Unmatched junction bases numbered 8, after V lost 0 bases and J lost 4 bases. Germline loops: CDR1 SGHRS, CDR2 YFSETQ. This CDR3 contains 16 residues. The CDR3 sequence: CASSLAPGQGQYEQYF. In DNA, the CDR3 is TGCGCCAGCAGCTTGGCCCCGGGACAGGGACAGTACGAGCAGTACTTC. The full variable domain, completed using reference TRBV5-1 and TRBJ2-7, is KAGVTQTPRYLIKTRGQQVTLSCSPISGHRSVSWYQQTPGQGLQFLFEYFSETQRNKGNFPGRFSGRQFSNSRSEMNVSTLELGDSALYLCASSLAPGQGQYEQYFGPGTRLTVT.

Remarks on this clonotype: Given a much more abundant clone one base away, this may be a read error. V usage is TRBV2 and J usage is TRBJ1-5; tentative D call: TRBD1 (6 bases). There are 14 residues in the CDR3. CDR1 SNHLY and CDR2 FYNNEI come from the germline V gene. The CDR3 coding sequence is TGTGCCAGCGCACAGGGTTATAGCGATCAGCCCCAGCATTTT. The encoded protein is CASAQGYSDQPQHF.

This clonotype has ten or more counts. The chain combines TRBV11-3 with TRBJ2-5; 7 nucleotides match TRBD2. The V gene end was trimmed by 1 base and the J gene end by 1 base; junction bases not matched to a gene: 3. The length of the CDR3 is 15 residues. The germline V gene encodes CDR1 SGHNT and CDR2 YENEEA. This CDR3 reads CASSLGASGQETQYF. The DNA of the CDR3 is TGTGCCAGCAGCTTAGGCGCTAGCGGCCAAGAGACCCAGTACTTC.

This clonotype came up many times. The V call is TRBV6-2 or TRBV6-3, the J call TRBJ1-2, with D perhaps matching TRBD1 (5 bases). Germline CDR1 reads MNHEY; CDR2 reads SVGEGT. Trimming took off 6 bases at V and 4 bases at J, with 12 bases between the two ends. This CDR3 is built from 13 residues. The CDR3, as DNA: TGTGCCAGCAGAGGGACGGGCCGCTATGGCTACACCTTC. This encodes CASRGTGRYGYTF.

The chain is built from TRBV19 and TRBJ2-3, with 10 bases lining up with TRBD1. The junction had 3 bases not matched to a gene; V was cut back by 5 bases and J by 4 bases. Germline CDR1 LNHDA, CDR2 SQIVND (reference sequence). CDR3 length: 14 amino acids. In DNA form, the CDR3 reads TGTGCCAGTAGTGACAGGGGGCGGGCAGATACGCAGTATTTT. The encoded protein is CASSDRGRADTQYF.

The CDR3 is CASSLETAGGRQPQHF. The CDR3 coding sequence is TGCGCCAGCAGCTTGGAAACGGCAGGGGGCCGGCAGCCCCAGCATTTT. The V gene is TRBV5-1, the J gene TRBJ1-5, with 8 nucleotides matching TRBD1. The CDR3 runs to 16 residues. J lost 7 bases, V lost 0 bases, and 9 bases had no gene match. The germline V gene has CDR1 SGHRS and CDR2 YFSETQ.

The sample holds many counts of this clonotype. The chain couples TRBV20-1 to TRBJ2-1, with 7 bases identical to TRBD1. This CDR3 spans 15 amino acids. Germline assignment: CDR1 DFQATT and CDR2 SNEGSKA (reference sequence). V shed 1 base and J 7 bases; nucleotides not matched to a gene: 10. The CDR3 DNA reads TGCAGTGCTAGAGTTGGGGCAGGGGGAAGGAATGAGCAGTTCTTC. The encoded protein is CSARVGAGGRNEQFF.

This clonotype was detected many times. CDR3: CASSGGSTYEQYF. As DNA, the CDR3 is TGCGCCAGCAGCGGGGGTTCCACCTACGAGCAGTACTTC. V is TRBV4-1 and J is TRBJ2-7; either TRBD1 or TRBD2 may fit D (5 bases each). Trimming took off 5 bases at V and 2 bases at J, with 10 bases between the two ends. The CDR3 totals 13 residues. The germline V gene has CDR1 MGHRA and CDR2 YSYEKL.

This clonotype was picked up a small number of times. The chain has TRBV11-2 and TRBJ1-2; D is undetermined. V dropped 4 bases and J dropped 4 bases, with 13 bases sitting between them. The germline gives CDR1 SGHAT, CDR2 FQNNGV. CDR3 length equals 14 residues. CDR3 region: CASSSLLGSYGYTF. The CDR3 region has the DNA TGTGCCAGCAGCTCGTTATTAGGGAGCTATGGCTACACCTTC.

This clonotype came up many times. V usage is TRBV12-3 or TRBV12-4 and J usage is TRBJ2-7; 10 bases line up with TRBD1. V lost 2 bases, J lost 7 bases, and 8 bases stayed unmatched. The CDR3 extends over 15 amino acids. The CDR3 region is CASSLPGTGAWEQYF. The CDR3 nucleotides are TGTGCCAGCAGTTTACCGGGGACAGGGGCTTGGGAGCAGTACTTC.

This clonotype has at least ten counts. The rearrangement joins TRBV29-1 to TRBJ2-7; 9 bases line up with TRBD1. Germline V gives CDR1 SQVTM, CDR2 ANQGSEA. Trimming at V came to 3 bases and at J to 4 bases, leaving 4 bases not matched to a gene. The CDR3 is 13 amino acids. The CDR3 is CSVEGQGFYEQYF. The CDR3 DNA reads as TGCAGCGTTGAGGGACAGGGTTTTTACGAGCAGTACTTC.